The present T cell receptor (beta chain) was sequenced within a study of regulatory T cells in long-lasting Graves disease. The overall study: Antithyroid drugs had been taken under 3 months by newly diagnosed Graves' patients.

Sample time point: newly diagnosed GD, antithyroid drugs for less than 3 months. With RNA extracted from PBMCs as input, the TCR library was made. Building the TCR beta libraries relied on iRepertoire HTBI primers, and CDR3 regions underwent Arm-PCR. TCRdb used MiXCR to reprocess the multiplex PCR reads, holding one entry per CDR3 protein. The table shows under 700,000 distinct CDR3 sequences, with 15% to 20% occurring only once. The germline V and J ends were trimmed by 5 bases and 4 bases, with 21 bases remaining between them. This CDR3 is 16 amino acids long. The germline V gene has CDR1 DFQATT and CDR2 SNEGSKA (reference sequence). This same sample was also part of a study on T cells in Graves' hyperthyroidism and ophthalmopathy.

The sample consisted of peripheral blood mononuclear cells (PBMCs), taken at new diagnosis, from a patient treated with antithyroid drugs. The rearrangement links TRBV20-1 to TRBJ1-5; D gene unclear. The clonotype was recovered from a woman aged 35-65 years with Graves disease. CDR3 bases: TGCAGTGCTGGCAACAACGTGGGCTGGACTAATCAGCCCCAGCATTTT. Protein product: CSAGNNVGWTNQPQHF.